The clone carrying this T cell receptor beta chain was observed a few times. These data come from a study of blood T cell repertoires in COVID-19. Study-level background: Both acute and convalescent COVID-19 samples were obtained from the United States, Italy and Spain. T cells, B-cell-depleted T cells, or PBMCs provided the cDNA or gDNA that served as material.

Original processing methods: Reference gene primer amplification in the assay estimated nucleated cell counts. Measured with immunoSEQ multiplex PCR; TCRdb has only the in-frame clones, and not every one. V and J calls and clone size are copied from that table; D and trimming were computed from the DNA. Of 80,000 to 95,000 clones listed, 77% are singletons. The TCR was taken from a woman over 75 with acute or convalescent COVID-19. The sequenced sample consisted of peripheral blood.

CDR3 sequence (DNA): TGTGCCAGCAGCTTAGAGGCGGGAGGGCCCGGGGAGCTGTTTTTT. Its protein product is CASSLEAGGPGELFF. The V call is TRBV7-9, the J call TRBJ2-2; 9 nucleotides align to TRBD2. There are 15 residues in the CDR3. The germline V gene encodes CDR1 SEHNR and CDR2 FQNEAQ (reference sequence). The J segment lost 6 bases and the V segment lost 1 base, leaving 3 bases of the junction unmatched.